A single sample is the source of the 9 T cell receptor beta chains below, sequenced in a study of T cell repertoires in cytomegalovirus infection. TCRdb reprocessed the reads via MiXCR and lists one record per CDR3 protein. The data contain some 400,000 distinct CDR3 sequences, roughly 31% of them singletons. Specimen: PBMCs. The source of these receptors is a human donor in good health (CMV status not recorded). Some clones in this sample may be carry-over from other donors' samples.

This clonotype appeared a few times. The CDR3 ends on some other residue instead of the conserved phenylalanine or tryptophan, so this is likely a read error. The chain combines TRBV7-9 with TRBJ2-1; 11 positions agree with TRBD2. The germline V gene has CDR1 SEHNR and CDR2 FQNEAQ (reference sequence). Trimming took 2 bases from V and 9 from J; bases not matched to a gene: 12. CDR3 length: 17 residues. Here the CDR3 reads CASSLRGTSGSIGEQFL. CDR3 DNA sequence: TGTGCCAGCAGCTTACGCGGGACTAGCGGCAGTATAGGTGAGCAGTTCTTA.

This clonotype was seen a handful of times. CDR3 residues: CASSWGLVYYEQYF. CDR3 sequence (DNA): TGTGCCAGCAGCTGGGGGCTGGTGTACTACGAGCAGTACTTC. The chain is built from TRBV11-2 and TRBJ2-7, with D tentatively TRBD1 (6 bases). The CDR3 is made up of 14 amino acids. Germline CDR1 SGHAT, CDR2 FQNNGV. Trimming left V 4 bases short and J 3 bases short, with 13 bases between. Supplemented by reference TRBV11-2 and TRBJ2-7, the full variable domain reads EAGVAQSPRYKIIEKRQSVAFWCNPISGHATLYWYQQILGQGPKLLIQFQNNGVVDDSQLPKDRFSAERLKGVDSTLKIQPAKLEDSAVYLCASSWGLVYYEQYFGPGTRLTVT.

V is TRBV15 and J is TRBJ1-5; D is possibly TRBD1 (6 bases). Germline V gene data show CDR1 as LNHNV and CDR2 as YYDKDF (reference sequence). Trimming left V 5 bases short and J 0 bases short, with 11 bases between. The CDR3 contains 15 residues. The CDR3 here is CATSGRGYSNQPQHF. The CDR3 nucleotides read TGTGCCACCAGCGGCAGGGGTTATAGCAATCAGCCCCAGCATTTT. Together with reference TRBV15 and TRBJ1-5, the CDR3 gives the full variable domain: DAMVIQNPRYQVTQFGKPVTLSCSQTLNHNVMYWYQQKSSQAPKLLFHYYDKDFNNEADTPDNFQSRRPNTSFCFLDIRSPGLGDTAMYLCATSGRGYSNQPQHFGDGTRLSIL.

This clonotype came up a few times. V and J are TRBV14 and TRBJ2-1; 7 bases fit TRBD1. The germline V gene has CDR1 SGHDN and CDR2 FVKESK. J was trimmed by 5 bases and V by 1 base; bases with no gene match: 5. This CDR3 is 15 amino acids long. The DNA of the CDR3 is TGTGCCAGCAGCCAAGGACAGGGCACAGACAATGAGCAGTTCTTC. As protein: CASSQGQGTDNEQFF.

This clonotype was seen a handful of times. This chain links TRBV24-1 with TRBJ1-6; no definite D call. The germline gives CDR1 KGHDR, CDR2 SFDVKD. Trimming removed 5 bases from V and 7 bases from J, with 8 bases in between. The CDR3 loop spans 13 amino acids. Here the CDR3 reads CATSAKKNSPLHF. CDR3 nucleotide sequence: TGTGCCACCAGTGCTAAGAAGAATTCACCCCTCCACTTT.

This clonotype was counted at least ten times. The chain joins TRBV7-8 to TRBJ2-5; 14 bases are a match to TRBD2. The CDR3 covers 16 residues. Germline loops: CDR1 SGHVS, CDR2 FQNEAQ. Trimming at V came to 5 bases and at J to 5 bases, leaving 7 bases not matched to a gene. Here the CDR3 DNA reads TGTGCCAGCAGCCGCGGGACTAGCGGGGGAGGGGAGACCCAGTACTTC. Amino acid sequence: CASSRGTSGGGETQYF.

This clonotype was found a few times. The chain carries TRBV5-1 and TRBJ2-3; D gene ambiguous. Germline-derived CDR1 and CDR2 are SGHRS and YFSETQ. V lost 1 base and J lost 4, with 13 bases in between. CDR3 length: 15 amino acids. The CDR3 sequence is CASSLLLSAADTQYF. CDR3 nucleotides: TGCGCCAGCAGCTTGCTACTCTCAGCAGCAGATACGCAGTATTTT.

This clonotype was recorded a few times. V is TRBV19 and J is TRBJ2-2; possible D gene TRBD2, 5 bases. Trimming left V 6 bases short and J 3 bases short, with 17 bases between. This CDR3 has 16 amino acids. From germline, CDR1 is LNHDA and CDR2 SQIVND (reference sequence). Here the CDR3 DNA reads TGTGCCAGTAGCACCTTGGGAGTTCGGGACACCGGGGAGCTGTTTTTT. Its protein product is CASSTLGVRDTGELFF.

Ten or more counts support this clonotype. V and J are TRBV7-9 and TRBJ1-1; TRBD1 matches 10 bases. CDR3 length equals 13 residues. J was trimmed by 5 bases and V by 6 bases; bases with no gene match: 3. Per the germline V gene, CDR1 is SEHNR and CDR2 is FQNEAQ (reference sequence). CDR3 sequence reads: CASRRTGGTEAFF. DNA of the CDR3: TGTGCCAGCAGGAGGACAGGGGGAACTGAAGCTTTCTTT.